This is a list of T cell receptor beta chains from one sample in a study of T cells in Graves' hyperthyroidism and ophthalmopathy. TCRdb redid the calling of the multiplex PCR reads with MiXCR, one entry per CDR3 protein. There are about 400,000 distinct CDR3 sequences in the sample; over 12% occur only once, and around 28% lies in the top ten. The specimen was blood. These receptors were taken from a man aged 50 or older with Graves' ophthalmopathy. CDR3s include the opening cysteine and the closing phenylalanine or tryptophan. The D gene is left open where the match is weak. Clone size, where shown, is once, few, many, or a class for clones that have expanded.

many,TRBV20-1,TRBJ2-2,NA,CSAPGTTNTGELFF,TGCAGTGCTCCAGGGACAACGAACACCGGGGAGCTGTTTTTT
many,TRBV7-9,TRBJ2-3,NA,CASSFLSRGDTDTQYF,TGTGCCAGCAGCTTCCTAAGCCGAGGCGACACAGATACGCAGTATTTT
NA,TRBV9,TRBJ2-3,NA,CASSVGTSTDTQYF,TGTGCCAGCAGCGTCGGGACCAGCACAGATACGCAGTATTTT
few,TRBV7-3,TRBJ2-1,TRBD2,CASSLPSGIPYNEQFF,TGTGCCAGCAGCTTACCTAGCGGGATCCCTTACAATGAGCAGTTCTTC
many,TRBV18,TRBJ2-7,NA,CASSLFDSSYEQYF,TGTGCCAGCTCACTATTCGACTCTTCCTACGAGCAGTACTTC
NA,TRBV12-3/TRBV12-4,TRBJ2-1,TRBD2,CASSPFRGGRVFGEQFF,TGTGCCAGCAGCCCATTCCGGGGCGGGAGAGTTTTCGGTGAGCAGTTCTTC
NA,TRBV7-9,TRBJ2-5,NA,CASSLRQPLSQETQYF,TGTGCCAGCAGCTTACGACAGCCATTATCTCAAGAGACCCAGTACTTC
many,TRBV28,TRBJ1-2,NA,CASSLYLGLYGYTF,TGTGCCAGCAGTCTCTACCTGGGTCTCTATGGCTACACCTTC
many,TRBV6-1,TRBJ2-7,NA,CASSQGQGYEQYF,TGTGCCAGCAGTCAAGGGCAGGGCTACGAGCAGTACTTC
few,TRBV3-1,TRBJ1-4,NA,CASSQVTGYNEKLFF,TGTGCCAGCAGCCAAGTGACAGGTTATAACGAAAAACTGTTTTTT
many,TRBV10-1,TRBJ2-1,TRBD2,CASTAGTSGRVNEQFF,TGCGCCAGCACCGCGGGGACTAGCGGGAGGGTCAATGAGCAGTTCTTC
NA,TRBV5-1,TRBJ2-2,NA,CASSVDLRGELFF,TGTGCCAGCAGCGTGGACTTGCGCGGGGAGCTGTTTTTT
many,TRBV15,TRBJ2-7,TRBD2,CATTENSGSTHEQYF,TGTGCCACTACGGAAAATAGCGGGAGTACCCACGAGCAGTACTTC
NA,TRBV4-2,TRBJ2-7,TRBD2,CASSQDFGTRNAYEQYF,TGTGCCAGCAGCCAAGATTTTGGGACTAGAAATGCCTACGAGCAGTACTTC
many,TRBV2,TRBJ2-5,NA,CASGPERVFGTQYF,TGTGCCAGCGGCCCAGAGCGAGTGTTTGGGACCCAGTACTTC
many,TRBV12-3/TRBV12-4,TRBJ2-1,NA,CASRRGQSYNEQFF,TGTGCCAGCAGGCGGGGACAGTCCTACAATGAGCAGTTCTTC
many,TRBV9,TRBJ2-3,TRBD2,CASSVEAGSTDTQYF,TGTGCCAGCAGCGTAGAAGCGGGGAGCACAGATACGCAGTATTTT
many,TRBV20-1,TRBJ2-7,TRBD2,CSGQTSGSSYEQYF,TGCAGTGGGCAGACTAGCGGGAGTTCCTACGAGCAGTACTTC
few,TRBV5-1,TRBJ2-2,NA,CASSLVAGSPGELFF,TGCGCCAGCAGCTTGGTAGCAGGGTCCCCCGGGGAGCTGTTTTTT
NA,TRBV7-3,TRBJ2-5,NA,CASSLLRQETQYF,TGTGCCAGCAGCTTATTAAGACAAGAGACCCAGTACTTC
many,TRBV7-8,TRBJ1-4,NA,CASSSLQGFNEKLFF,TGTGCCAGCAGTTCTTTACAGGGCTTTAATGAAAAACTGTTTTTT
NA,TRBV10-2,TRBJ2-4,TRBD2,CASSGLAGGGTKNIQYF,TGCGCCAGCAGTGGGCTAGCGGGAGGTGGGACCAAAAACATTCAGTACTTC
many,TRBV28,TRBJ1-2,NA,CASSLSSGYTF,TGTGCCAGCAGTCTCTCATCTGGCTACACCTTC
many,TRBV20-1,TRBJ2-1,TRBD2,CSARDRLAGVNEQFF,TGCAGTGCTAGAGATCGCCTAGCGGGAGTAAATGAGCAGTTCTTC
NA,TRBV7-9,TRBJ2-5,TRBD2,CASSLGRSLAGVEQETQYF,TGTGCCAGCAGCTTAGGAAGGTCTCTAGCGGGAGTAGAACAAGAGACCCAGTACTTC
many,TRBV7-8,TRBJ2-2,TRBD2,CASSLLAGGTGELFF,TGTGCCAGCAGCTTACTAGCGGGAGGTACCGGGGAGCTGTTTTTT
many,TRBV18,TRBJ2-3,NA,CASSPSTNAGPITDTQYF,TGTGCCAGCTCACCATCAACAAATGCGGGTCCTATCACAGATACGCAGTATTTT
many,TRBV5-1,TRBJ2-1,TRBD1,CASSLRLHRTGEYNEQFF,TGCGCCAGCAGCCTAAGACTGCACCGAACAGGGGAGTACAATGAGCAGTTCTTC
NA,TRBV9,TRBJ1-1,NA,CASSVGRRNTEAFF,TGTGCCAGCAGCGTAGGTAGGCGTAACACTGAAGCTTTCTTT
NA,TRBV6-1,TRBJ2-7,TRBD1,CASMKDRGRYGQYF,TGTGCCAGCATGAAGGACAGGGGCCGCTACGGGCAGTACTTC
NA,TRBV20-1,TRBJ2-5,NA,CSADYAETQYF,TGCAGTGCCGACTATGCGGAGACCCAGTACTTC
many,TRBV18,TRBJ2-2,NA,CASSPNRNTGELFF,TGTGCCAGCTCACCAAATAGAAACACCGGGGAGCTGTTTTTT
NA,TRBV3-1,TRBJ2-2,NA,CASSRLGGDTGELFF,TGTGCCAGCAGCCGGTTAGGCGGGGACACCGGGGAGCTGTTTTTT
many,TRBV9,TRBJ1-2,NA,CASTIRQSKAGYTF,TGTGCCAGCACCATACGACAGTCCAAGGCTGGCTACACCTTC
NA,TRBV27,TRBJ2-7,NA,CASTIKDGTYYEQYF,TGTGCCAGCACTATAAAGGACGGAACCTACTACGAGCAGTACTTC
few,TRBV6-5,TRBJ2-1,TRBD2,CASSYQPLTSGEQFF,TGTGCCAGCAGTTACCAACCCCTGACTAGCGGCGAGCAGTTCTTC
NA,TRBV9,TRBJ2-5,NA,CASSLGHPGETQYF,TGTGCCAGCAGCTTGGGACACCCTGGGGAGACCCAGTACTTC
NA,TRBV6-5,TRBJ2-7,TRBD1,CASSSLGQAYEQYF,TGTGCCAGCAGTTCCCTTGGACAGGCCTACGAGCAGTACTTC
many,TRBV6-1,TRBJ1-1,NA,CASIRGWETVNTEAFF,TGTGCCAGCATCCGCGGATGGGAGACAGTGAACACTGAAGCTTTCTTT
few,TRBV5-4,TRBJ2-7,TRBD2,CASSLGDLSGEDEQYF,TGTGCCAGCAGCTTGGGGGACTTAAGCGGGGAAGACGAGCAGTACTTC
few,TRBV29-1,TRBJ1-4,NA,CSVYGGIATNEKLFF,TGCAGCGTATACGGAGGTATAGCAACTAATGAAAAACTGTTTTTT
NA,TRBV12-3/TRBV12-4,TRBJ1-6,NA,CASSPGLPNSPLHF,TGTGCCAGCAGTCCGGGACTACCTAATTCACCCCTCCACTTT
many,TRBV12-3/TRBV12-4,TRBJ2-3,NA,CASSRRGGLSTDTQYF,TGTGCCAGCAGCCGCCGGGGCGGGCTAAGCACAGATACGCAGTATTTT
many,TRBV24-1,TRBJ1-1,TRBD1,CATSGDRGTEAFF,TGTGCCACCAGTGGTGACAGGGGCACTGAAGCTTTCTTT
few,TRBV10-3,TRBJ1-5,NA,CAIGVNSNQPQHF,TGTGCCATCGGGGTTAACAGCAATCAGCCCCAGCATTTT
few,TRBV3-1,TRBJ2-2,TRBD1,CASSQYADRAGYNGELFF,TGTGCCAGCAGCCAATACGCCGACAGGGCCGGCTATAACGGGGAGCTGTTTTTT
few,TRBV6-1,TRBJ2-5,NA,CASSPRDKETQYF,TGTGCCAGCAGCCCCAGGGACAAAGAGACCCAGTACTTC
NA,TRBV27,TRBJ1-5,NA,CASSSCSNQPQHF,TGTGCCAGCAGCTCCTGTAGCAATCAGCCCCAGCATTTT
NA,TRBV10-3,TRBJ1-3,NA,CAISEPRNYGNTIYF,TGTGCCATCAGTGAGCCGAGGAACTATGGAAACACCATATATTTT
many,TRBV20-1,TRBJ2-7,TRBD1,CSARTTGQGTSEQYF,TGCAGTGCTAGGACTACGGGACAGGGGACCTCCGAGCAGTACTTC
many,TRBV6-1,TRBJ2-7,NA,CASSSHGEGGWSYEQYF,TGTGCCAGCAGCTCCCACGGGGAGGGGGGCTGGTCCTACGAGCAGTACTTC
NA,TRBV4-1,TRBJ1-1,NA,CASSQPTVTDRANTEAFF,TGCGCCAGCAGCCAACCCACGGTAACGGACAGAGCGAACACTGAAGCTTTCTTT
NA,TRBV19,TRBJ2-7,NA,CASKGDNEQYF,TGTGCCAGTAAAGGTGATAACGAGCAGTACTTC
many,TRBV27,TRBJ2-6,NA,CASSRTTGANVLTF,TGTGCCAGCAGTCGGACAACTGGGGCCAACGTCCTGACTTTC
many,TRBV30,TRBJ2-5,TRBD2,CAWGTSGQETQYF,TGTGCCTGGGGTACTAGCGGTCAAGAGACCCAGTACTTC
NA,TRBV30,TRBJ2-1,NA,CAWSVIRGLAENEQFF,TGTGCCTGGAGTGTAATTAGGGGGCTAGCGGAAAATGAGCAGTTCTTC
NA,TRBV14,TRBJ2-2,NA,CASSQEIRNFAGELFF,TGTGCCAGCAGCCAAGAAATTCGGAACTTCGCCGGGGAGCTGTTTTTT